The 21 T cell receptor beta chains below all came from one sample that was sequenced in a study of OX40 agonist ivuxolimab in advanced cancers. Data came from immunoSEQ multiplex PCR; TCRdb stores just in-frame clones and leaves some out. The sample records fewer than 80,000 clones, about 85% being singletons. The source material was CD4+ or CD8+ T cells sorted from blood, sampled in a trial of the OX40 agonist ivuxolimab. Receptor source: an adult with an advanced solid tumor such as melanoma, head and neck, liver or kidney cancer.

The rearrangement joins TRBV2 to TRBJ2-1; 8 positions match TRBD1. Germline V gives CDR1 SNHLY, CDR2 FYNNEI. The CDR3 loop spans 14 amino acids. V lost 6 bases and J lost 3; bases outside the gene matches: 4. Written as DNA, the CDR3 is TGTGCCAGCAGAGGGACAGGTCACTACAATGAGCAGTTCTTC. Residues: CASRGTGHYNEQFF.

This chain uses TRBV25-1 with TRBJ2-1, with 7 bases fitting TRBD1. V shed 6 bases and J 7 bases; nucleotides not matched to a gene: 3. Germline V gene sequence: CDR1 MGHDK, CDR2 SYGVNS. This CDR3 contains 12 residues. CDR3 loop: CASRQGYNEQFF. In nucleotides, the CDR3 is TGTGCCAGCAGACAGGGGTATAATGAGCAGTTCTTC.

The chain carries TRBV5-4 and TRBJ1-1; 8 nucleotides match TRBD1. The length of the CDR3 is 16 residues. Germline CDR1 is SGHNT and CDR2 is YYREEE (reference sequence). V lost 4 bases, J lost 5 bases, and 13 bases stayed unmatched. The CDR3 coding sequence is TGTGCCAGCAGCCGGGAGGCAGGGGGCCCGAGGACTGAAGCTTTCTTT. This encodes CASSREAGGPRTEAFF.

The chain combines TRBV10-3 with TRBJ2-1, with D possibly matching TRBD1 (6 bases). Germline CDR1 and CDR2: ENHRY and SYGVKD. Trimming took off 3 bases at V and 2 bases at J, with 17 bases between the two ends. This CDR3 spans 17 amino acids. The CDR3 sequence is CAISEPPTGTTYNEQFF. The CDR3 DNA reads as TGTGCCATCAGTGAACCACCTACCGGGACAACCTACAATGAGCAGTTCTTC.

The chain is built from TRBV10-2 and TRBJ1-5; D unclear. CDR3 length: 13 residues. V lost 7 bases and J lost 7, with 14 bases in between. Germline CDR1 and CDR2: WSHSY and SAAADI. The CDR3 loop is CASTPGGPQPQHF. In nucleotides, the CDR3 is TGCGCCAGCACCCCCGGCGGGCCCCAGCCCCAGCATTTT.

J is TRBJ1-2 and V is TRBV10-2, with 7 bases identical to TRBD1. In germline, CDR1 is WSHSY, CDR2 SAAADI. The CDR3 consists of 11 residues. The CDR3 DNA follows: TGCGCAACCAGGGGGGACTATGGCTACACCTTC. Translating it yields CATRGDYGYTF.

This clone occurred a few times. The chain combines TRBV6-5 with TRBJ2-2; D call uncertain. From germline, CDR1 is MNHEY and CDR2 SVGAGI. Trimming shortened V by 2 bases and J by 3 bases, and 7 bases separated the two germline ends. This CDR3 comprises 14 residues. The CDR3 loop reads CASSYDPDTGELFF. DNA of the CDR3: TGTGCCAGCAGTTACGACCCGGACACCGGGGAGCTGTTTTTT.

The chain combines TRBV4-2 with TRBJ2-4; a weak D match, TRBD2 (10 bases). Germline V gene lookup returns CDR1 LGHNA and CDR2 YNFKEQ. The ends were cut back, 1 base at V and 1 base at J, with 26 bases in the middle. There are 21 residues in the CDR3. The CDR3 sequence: CASSQANRGLAGDEAKNIQYF. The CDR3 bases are TGTGCCAGCAGCCAAGCAAACAGGGGGCTAGCGGGGGACGAGGCCAAAAACATTCAGTACTTC.

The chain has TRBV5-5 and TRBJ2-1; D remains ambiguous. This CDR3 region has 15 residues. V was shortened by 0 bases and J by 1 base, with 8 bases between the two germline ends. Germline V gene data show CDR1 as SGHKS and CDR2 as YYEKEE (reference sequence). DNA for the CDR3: TGTGCCAGCAGCTTGGGTGGGGTATCCTACAATGAGCAGTTCTTC. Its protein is CASSLGGVSYNEQFF. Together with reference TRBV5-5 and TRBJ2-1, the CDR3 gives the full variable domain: DAGVTQSPTHLIKTRGQQVTLRCSPISGHKSVSWYQQVLGQGPQFIFQYYEKEERGRGNFPDRFSARQFPNYSSELNVNALLLGDSALYLCASSLGGVSYNEQFFGPGTRLTVL.

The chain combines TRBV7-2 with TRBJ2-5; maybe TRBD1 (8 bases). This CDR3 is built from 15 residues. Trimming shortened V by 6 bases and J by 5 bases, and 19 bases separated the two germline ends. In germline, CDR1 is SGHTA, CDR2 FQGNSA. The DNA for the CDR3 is TGTGCCAGCAGACTAACAGGGGGGGGCGTGGAGACCCAGTACTTC. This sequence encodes CASRLTGGGVETQYF.

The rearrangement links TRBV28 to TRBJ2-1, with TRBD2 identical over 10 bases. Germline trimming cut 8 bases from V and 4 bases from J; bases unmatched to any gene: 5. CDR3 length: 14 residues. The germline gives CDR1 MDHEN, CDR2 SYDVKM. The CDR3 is CASLAGGNYNEQFF. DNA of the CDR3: TGTGCCAGCTTAGCGGGGGGTAATTACAATGAGCAGTTCTTC. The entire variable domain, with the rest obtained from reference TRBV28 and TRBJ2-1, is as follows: DVKVTQSSRYLVKRTGEKVFLECVQDMDHENMFWYRQDPGLGLRLIYFSYDVKMKEKGDIPEGYSVSREKKERFSLILESASTNQTSMYLCASLAGGNYNEQFFGPGTRLTVL.

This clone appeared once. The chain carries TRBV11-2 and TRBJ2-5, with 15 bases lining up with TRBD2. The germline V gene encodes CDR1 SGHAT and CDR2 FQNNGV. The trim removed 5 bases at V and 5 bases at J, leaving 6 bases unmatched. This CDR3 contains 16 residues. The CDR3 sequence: CASSVGLAGGRETQYF. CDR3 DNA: TGTGCCAGCAGCGTAGGACTAGCGGGGGGGAGGGAGACCCAGTACTTC.

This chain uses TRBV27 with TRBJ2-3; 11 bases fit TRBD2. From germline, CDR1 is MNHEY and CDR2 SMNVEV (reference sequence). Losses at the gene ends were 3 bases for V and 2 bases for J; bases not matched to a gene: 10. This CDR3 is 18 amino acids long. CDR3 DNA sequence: TGTGCCAGCAGTTTTCGGCTAGCGGGGGGCCGGTACACAGATACGCAGTATTTT. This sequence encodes CASSFRLAGGRYTDTQYF.

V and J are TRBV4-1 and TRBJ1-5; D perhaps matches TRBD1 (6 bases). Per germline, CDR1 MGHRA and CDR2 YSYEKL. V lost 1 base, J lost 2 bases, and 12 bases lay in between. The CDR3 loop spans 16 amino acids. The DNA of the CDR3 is TGCGCCAGCAGCCAAGTGATCAGGGGCCGCAATCAGCCCCAGCATTTT. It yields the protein CASSQVIRGRNQPQHF.

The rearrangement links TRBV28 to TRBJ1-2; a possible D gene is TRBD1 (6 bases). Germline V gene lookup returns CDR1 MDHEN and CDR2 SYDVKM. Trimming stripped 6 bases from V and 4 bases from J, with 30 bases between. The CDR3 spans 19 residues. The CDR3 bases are TGTGCCAGCAGCCTATCGAGGGTGGGAGGGACAACTATGGGCTATGGCTACACCTTC. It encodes CASSLSRVGGTTMGYGYTF.

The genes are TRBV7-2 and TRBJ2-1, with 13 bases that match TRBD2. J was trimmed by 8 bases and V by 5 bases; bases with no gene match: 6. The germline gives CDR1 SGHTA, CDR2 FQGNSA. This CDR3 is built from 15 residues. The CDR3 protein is CASSVLAGGLDEQFF. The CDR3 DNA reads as TGTGCCAGCAGCGTACTAGCGGGGGGGCTGGATGAGCAGTTCTTC.

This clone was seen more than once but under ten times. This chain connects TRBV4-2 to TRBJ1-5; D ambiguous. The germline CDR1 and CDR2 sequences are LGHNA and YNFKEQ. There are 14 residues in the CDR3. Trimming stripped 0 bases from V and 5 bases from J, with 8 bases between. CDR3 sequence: CASSQDKGHQPQHF. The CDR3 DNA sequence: TGTGCCAGCAGCCAAGATAAGGGCCATCAGCCCCAGCATTTT.

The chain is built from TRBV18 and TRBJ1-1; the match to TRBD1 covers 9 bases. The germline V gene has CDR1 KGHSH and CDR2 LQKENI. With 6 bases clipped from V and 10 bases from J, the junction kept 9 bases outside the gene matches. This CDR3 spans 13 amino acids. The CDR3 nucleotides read TGTGCCAGCTCCCCGGGACAGGGCATTGGAGCTTTCTTT. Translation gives CASSPGQGIGAFF.

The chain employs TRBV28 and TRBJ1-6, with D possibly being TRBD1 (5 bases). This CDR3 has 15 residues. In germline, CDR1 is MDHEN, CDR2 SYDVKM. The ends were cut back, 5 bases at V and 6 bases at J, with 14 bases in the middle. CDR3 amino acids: CASSPSDISNSPLHF. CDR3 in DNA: TGTGCCAGCAGTCCCTCGGACATAAGTAATTCACCCCTCCACTTT.

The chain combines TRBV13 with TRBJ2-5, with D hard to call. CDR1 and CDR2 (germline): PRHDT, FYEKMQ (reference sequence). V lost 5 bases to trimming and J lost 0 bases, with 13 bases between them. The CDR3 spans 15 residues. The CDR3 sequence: CASSPAVGYQETQYF. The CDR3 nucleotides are TGTGCCAGCAGCCCCGCCGTGGGGTACCAAGAGACCCAGTACTTC.

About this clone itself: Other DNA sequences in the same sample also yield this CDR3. CDR3 coding DNA: TGTGCCAGCAGTTCACCCCCCGCCAATCAGCCCCAGCATTTT. It encodes CASSSPPANQPQHF. V and J are TRBV6-8 and TRBJ1-5; unclear D gene. Trimming removed 4 bases from V and 3 bases from J, with 10 bases in between. Germline CDR1 reads MNHGY; CDR2 reads SAAAGT. This CDR3 has 14 residues.